Listed below are T cell receptor beta chains from one sample, sequenced in a study of blood T cell repertoires in COVID-19. The protocol was immunoSEQ multiplex PCR, while the TCRdb copy is restricted to in-frame clones and leaves out a portion. Of 230,000 or so clones in the sample, 85% to 90% are singletons; the top ten hold around 4.6%. The sample was peripheral blood. The receptors come from a woman in her 40s who had recovered from COVID-19. CDR3s include the opening cysteine and the closing phenylalanine or tryptophan. The D gene is left open where the match is weak. Rows may omit the clone size; those that give it use once, few, many or a size class.

D | V | size | CDR3
TRBD1 | TRBV30 | . | CAWSVGSGGESYNSPLHF
TRBD1 | TRBV6-5 | . | CASRDRGETQYF
. | TRBV28 | once | CASSFRDYGYTF
TRBD1 | TRBV18 | . | CASSPGSPGGRPSYGYTF
. | TRBV5-5 | . | CASRLAPRETQYF
. | TRBV5-5 | . | CASSLGLSRISNQPQHF
TRBD2 | TRBV30 | . | CAWSTWTSGGDTQYF
TRBD2 | TRBV28 | . | CASSLLLAGIGELFF
. | TRBV5-6 | . | CASSLTGTTLYGYTF
. | TRBV15 | . | CATSKRGGDGYTF
TRBD1 | TRBV27 | . | CASSLRGTGPYEQYF
TRBD1 | TRBV14 | . | CASSQMTGSYNEQFF
. | TRBV3-1/TRBV3-2 | . | CASSQSRGESEAFF
TRBD1 | TRBV5-1 | once | CASSLGQGGSYGYTF
. | TRBV12-5 | . | CASGLVIGRGKANSPLHF
. | TRBV7-3 | few | CASSPGGFSPLHF
TRBD2 | TRBV11-3 | . | CASSGLAEETQYF
. | TRBV12-3/TRBV12-4 | . | CASSLKGRSGYTF
. | TRBV6-5 | . | CASSYSEGVSDTQYF
. | TRBV5-1 | . | CASSLQGSRDTEAFF
TRBD1 | TRBV28 | once | CASSGTANYGYTF
TRBD1 | TRBV5-1 | . | CASSRGQPDYGYTF
TRBD1 | TRBV6-5 | . | CASRRTGGVAGELFF
. | TRBV28 | . | CASSDLKNIQYF
TRBD1 | TRBV27 | . | CASSFDRVGYTF
. | TRBV6-5 | few | CASSYAGMGANVLTF
TRBD1 | TRBV7-2 | . | CASSLRDRDVAFF
TRBD1 | TRBV7-2 | . | CASSSTGQGWQPQHF
. | TRBV19 | . | CASRDTSMRHGYTF
TRBD1 | TRBV18 | . | CASSSDRGLSYGYTF
TRBD1 | TRBV6-5 | . | CASSYAGQGLTGELFF
TRBD2 | TRBV15 | . | CATSRERPSGVNTGELFF
TRBD1 | TRBV5-1 | . | CATRTGTGSMNTEAFF
. | TRBV7-9 | . | CASSLLTNEETQYF
TRBD2 | TRBV5-6 | . | CASSLAGLAGFQETQYF
. | TRBV7-6 | . | CASSFRTRVFARRQPQHF
. | TRBV6-2/TRBV6-3 | . | CASSYLAAAGELFF
. | TRBV3-1/TRBV3-2 | . | CASSQFLALLHGGYTF
TRBD1 | TRBV11-3 | . | CASSFGTAYNEQFF
. | TRBV5-1 | . | CASSLATGDQETQYF
. | TRBV5-8 | . | CASSFRVSGANVLTF
TRBD1 | TRBV6-5 | few | CASSQQGDGTEAFF
TRBD1 | TRBV7-2 | . | CASSLGGQGLQGYTF
. | TRBV7-9 | once | CASSLGVEQYF
. | TRBV2 | . | CASSEGKGEYTEAFF
TRBD2 | TRBV29-1 | . | CSGDSGASSYNEQFF
TRBD1 | TRBV7-9 | . | CASRGLAGQVTNYGYTF
TRBD1 | TRBV4-1 | once | CASSLRDRGNEKLFF
. | TRBV3-1/TRBV3-2 | . | CASSQALENIQYF
TRBD1 | TRBV19 | . | CASSTTGGWEPQHF
. | TRBV5-6 | once | CASNPRGNYYEQYF
. | TRBV19 | . | CASSSSTTMDTQYF
. | TRBV15 | . | CATSRAGRGGESEQYF
TRBD1 | TRBV28 | . | CASRAGTVYGYTF
. | TRBV5-1 | once | CASSFDTNTGELFF
TRBD2 | TRBV18 | . | CASSPLATSGIGETQYF
TRBD2 | TRBV11-2 | . | CASSVSMGGNEQFF
. | TRBV3-1/TRBV3-2 | . | CASSPHAFGNEQFF
TRBD2 | TRBV19 | . | CASSIGLAGIF
. | TRBV7-9 | . | CASSSQIYTGELFF